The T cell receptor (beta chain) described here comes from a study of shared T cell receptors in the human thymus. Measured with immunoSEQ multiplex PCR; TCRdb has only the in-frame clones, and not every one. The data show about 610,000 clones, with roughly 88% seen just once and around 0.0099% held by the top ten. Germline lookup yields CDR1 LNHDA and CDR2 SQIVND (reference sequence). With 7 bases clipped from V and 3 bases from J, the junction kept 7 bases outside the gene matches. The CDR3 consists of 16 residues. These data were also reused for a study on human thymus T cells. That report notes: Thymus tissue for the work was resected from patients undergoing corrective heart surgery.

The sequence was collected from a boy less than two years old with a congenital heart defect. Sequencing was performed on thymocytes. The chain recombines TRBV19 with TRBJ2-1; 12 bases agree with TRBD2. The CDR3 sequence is CASTRLAGAHYNEQFF. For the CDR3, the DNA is TGTGCCAGTACGAGACTAGCGGGAGCGCACTACAATGAGCAGTTCTTC. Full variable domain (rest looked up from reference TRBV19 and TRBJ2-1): DGGITQSPKYLFRKEGQNVTLSCEQNLNHDAMYWYRQDPGQGLRLIYYSQIVNDFQKGDIAEGYSVSREKKESFPLTVTSAQKNPTAFYLCASTRLAGAHYNEQFFGPGTRLTVL.